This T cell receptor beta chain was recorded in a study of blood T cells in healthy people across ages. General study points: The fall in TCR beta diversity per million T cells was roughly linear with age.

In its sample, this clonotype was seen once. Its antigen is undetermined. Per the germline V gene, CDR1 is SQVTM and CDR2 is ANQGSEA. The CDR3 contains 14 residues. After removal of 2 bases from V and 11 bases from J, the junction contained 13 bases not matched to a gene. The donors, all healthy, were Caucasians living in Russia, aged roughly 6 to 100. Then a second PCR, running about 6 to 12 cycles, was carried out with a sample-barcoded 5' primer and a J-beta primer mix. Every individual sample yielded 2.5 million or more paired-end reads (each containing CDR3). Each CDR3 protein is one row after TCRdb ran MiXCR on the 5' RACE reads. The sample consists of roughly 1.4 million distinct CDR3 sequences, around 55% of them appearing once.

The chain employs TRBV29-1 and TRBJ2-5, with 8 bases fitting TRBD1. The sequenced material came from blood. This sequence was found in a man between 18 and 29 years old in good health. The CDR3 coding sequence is TGCAGCGTTGAACGACAGGGGACCGAGTTTGAGCAGTACTTC. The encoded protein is CSVERQGTEFEQYF.